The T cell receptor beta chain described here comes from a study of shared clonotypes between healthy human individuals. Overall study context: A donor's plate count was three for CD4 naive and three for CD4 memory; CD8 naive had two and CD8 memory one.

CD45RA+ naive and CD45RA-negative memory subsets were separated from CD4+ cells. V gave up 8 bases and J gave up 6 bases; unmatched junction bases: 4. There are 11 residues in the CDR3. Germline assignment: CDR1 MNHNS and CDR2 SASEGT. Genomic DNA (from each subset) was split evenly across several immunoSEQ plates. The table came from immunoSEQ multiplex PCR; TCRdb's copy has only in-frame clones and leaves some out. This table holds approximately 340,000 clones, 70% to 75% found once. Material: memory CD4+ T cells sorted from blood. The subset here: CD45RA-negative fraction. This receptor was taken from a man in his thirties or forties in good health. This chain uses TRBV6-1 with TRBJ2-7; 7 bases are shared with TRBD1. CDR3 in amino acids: CASQQGSEQYF. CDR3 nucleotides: TGTGCCAGCCAACAGGGGTCCGAGCAGTACTTC.